The 20 T cell receptor beta chains listed next were all sequenced from one sample in a study of cytotoxic CD8 clonotypes in ibrutinib-treated CLL. Using immunoSEQ multiplex PCR, the repertoire was profiled, and TCRdb retains in-frame clones only, with some absent. Among around 140,000 clones, about three quarters were seen once, and the ten largest hold 4.5% to 6.5%. The source was PBMCs, collected after 24 months of ibrutinib treatment. These receptors were collected from a human donor with chronic lymphocytic leukemia.

The sample holds a few counts of this clone. The chain uses TRBV2 and TRBJ2-5, with TRBD2 identical over 12 bases. There are 16 residues in the CDR3. Germline loops: CDR1 SNHLY, CDR2 FYNNEI. V shed 3 bases, J shed 5 bases, and the junction held 7 bases outside the gene matches. The DNA for the CDR3 is TGTGCCAGCAGTGAGGCTAGCGGGAGGGAGGGGGAGACCCAGTACTTC. Its protein is CASSEASGREGETQYF. The whole variable domain, filled in from reference TRBV2 and TRBJ2-5, reads EPEVTQTPSHQVTQMGQEVILRCVPISNHLYFYWYRQILGQKVEFLVSFYNNEISEKSEIFDDQFSVERPDGSNFTLKIRSTKLEDSAMYFCASSEASGREGETQYFGPGTRLLVL.

This clone was picked up one time. This rearrangement joins TRBV6-5 to TRBJ2-6; D call uncertain. Germline CDR1 and CDR2: MNHEY and SVGAGI. The CDR3 has 15 amino acids. V gave up 0 bases and J gave up 1 base, with 4 bases separating them. The CDR3 DNA sequence: TGTGCCAGCAGTTACTCTAGGTCTGGGGCCAACGTCCTGACTTTC. It is translated as CASSYSRSGANVLTF.

The rearrangement links TRBV18 to TRBJ1-2; D call uncertain. V was pared by 5 bases and J by 0 bases, with 13 bases between. The CDR3 spans 15 residues. Germline V gene data show CDR1 as KGHSH and CDR2 as LQKENI. This CDR3 reads CASSSALLANYGYTF. The CDR3 region has the DNA TGTGCCAGCTCATCAGCCCTTCTAGCTAACTATGGCTACACCTTC.

This rearrangement joins TRBV9 to TRBJ2-7; D may be TRBD1 or TRBD2 (5 bases each). The V end lost 7 bases, the J end lost 9 bases, and 20 bases lay between the germline ends. The CDR3 covers 13 residues. Per the germline V gene, CDR1 is SGDLS and CDR2 is YYNGEE. This chain's CDR3 is CASGRDARSWQYF. Written as DNA, the CDR3 is TGTGCCAGCGGTAGGGACGCCCGATCGTGGCAGTACTTC.

The chain carries TRBV18 and TRBJ2-7; D unclear. CDR1 and CDR2 (germline): KGHSH, LQKENI. The germline V and J ends were trimmed by 3 bases and 6 bases, with 9 bases remaining between them. The CDR3 extends over 12 amino acids. The CDR3 bases are TGTGCCAGCTCACCTGGCCCCACCGAGCAGTACTTC. Protein: CASSPGPTEQYF.

V usage is TRBV6-4 and J usage is TRBJ2-7; 12 nucleotides align to TRBD2. V lost 4 bases to trimming and J lost 4 bases; unmatched junction nucleotides: 2. CDR1 is MRHNA, CDR2 SNTAGT, per germline. This CDR3 contains 14 residues. The CDR3, as DNA: TGTGCCAGCAGTGCGACTAGCGGGGGATACGAGCAGTACTTC. It translates to CASSATSGGYEQYF.

V is TRBV28 and J is TRBJ1-2; 11 nucleotides match TRBD1. Trimming removed 5 bases from V and 7 bases from J; junction bases left unmatched: 3. This CDR3 region has 13 residues. Germline values: CDR1 MDHEN, CDR2 SYDVKM. The CDR3 sequence: CASSPGQGGGYTF. DNA for the CDR3: TGTGCCAGCAGTCCGGGACAGGGGGGTGGCTACACCTTC.

The chain is built from TRBV7-2 and TRBJ2-7; D not certain. The CDR3 is 17 amino acids. Germline CDR1 reads SGHTA; CDR2 reads FQGNSA. Trimming shortened V by 1 base and J by 0 bases, and 16 bases separated the two germline ends. The CDR3 DNA is TGTGCCAGCAGCTTAGGGCGATTGGGAATAGCCTCCTACGAGCAGTACTTC. Translating gives CASSLGRLGIASYEQYF.

This clone was counted at least ten times. This chain uses TRBV5-1 with TRBJ2-6; D possibly matches TRBD1 or TRBD2 (6 bases each). CDR3 length equals 18 residues. In germline, CDR1 is SGHRS, CDR2 YFSETQ. The V gene lost 0 bases and the J gene lost 0 bases, with 13 bases spanning the gap. The CDR3 sequence: CASSLEGGYSSGANVLTF. The CDR3 DNA is TGCGCCAGCAGCTTGGAGGGGGGCTACAGCTCTGGGGCCAACGTCCTGACTTTC.

V and J are TRBV7-2 and TRBJ2-7; no clear D gene. The V end lost 4 bases, the J end lost 3 bases, and 10 bases lay between the germline ends. The germline CDR1 and CDR2 sequences are SGHTA and FQGNSA. The CDR3 runs 13 residues. CDR3 residues: CASSSWVNYEQYF. The DNA of the CDR3 is TGTGCCAGCAGCTCCTGGGTCAACTACGAGCAGTACTTC.

The genes are TRBV6-5 and TRBJ2-5; no firm D call. CDR1 and CDR2 from the germline V gene are MNHEY and SVGAGI. This CDR3 is 11 amino acids long. V was clipped by 8 bases and J by 4 bases, with 8 bases between them. CDR3 DNA sequence: TGTGCCAGCTCTTGGTTAGAGACCCAGTACTTC. Translating it yields CASSWLETQYF.

The gene calls are TRBV21-1 and TRBJ1-4; TRBD1, the D gene given by the table, was not confirmed from the DNA. TRBV21-1 is a documented pseudogene. This CDR3 is 15 amino acids long. For the CDR3, the DNA is TGTGCCAGCAGCAAAGCCGGACAGGCTAATGAAAAACTGTTTTTT. Its translation is CASSKAGQANEKLFF.

This chain connects TRBV5-6 to TRBJ1-5; D uncertain. Germline V gene lookup returns CDR1 SGHDT and CDR2 YYEEEE. CDR3 length equals 13 residues. Trimming shortened V by 4 bases and J by 7 bases, and 12 bases separated the two germline ends. This CDR3 reads CASSQSPGQPQHF. The CDR3 DNA reads TGTGCCAGCAGCCAAAGTCCGGGCCAGCCCCAGCATTTT.

The V call is TRBV18, the J call TRBJ1-3; D ambiguous. This CDR3 region has 15 residues. Germline V gene sequence: CDR1 KGHSH, CDR2 LQKENI. V was shortened by 3 bases and J by 0 bases, with 9 bases between the two germline ends. CDR3 bases: TGTGCCAGCTCACCCTTCGAACGCTCTGGAAACACCATATATTTT. This sequence encodes CASSPFERSGNTIYF.

This chain links TRBV28 with TRBJ1-2; possible D gene TRBD1, 6 bases. CDR1 is MDHEN and CDR2 is SYDVKM in the germline V gene. This CDR3 comprises 14 residues. The V end was cut by 7 bases, the J end by 8 bases, with 20 bases between. CDR3 sequence: CASMRDTSSWGYTF. The CDR3 nucleotides are TGTGCCAGCATGAGGGACACAAGTTCTTGGGGCTACACCTTC.

Concerning this clone: This may be a read error, as it is one base from a much larger clone. In the same sample, other DNA sequences code for this CDR3. This chain connects TRBV10-3 to TRBJ1-1; D remains ambiguous. The length of the CDR3 is 12 residues. V was clipped by 4 bases and J by 1 base, with 4 bases between them. The germline gives CDR1 ENHRY, CDR2 SYGVKD. The CDR3 protein is CAISGQNTEAFF. The CDR3 nucleotides read TGTGCCATCAGTGGTCAGAACACTGAAGCTTTCTTT.

The V gene is TRBV27, the J gene TRBJ1-2, with D possibly TRBD1 on 6 matching bases. Deletions cut 6 bases from V and 0 bases from J, with 23 bases between. The CDR3 covers 18 residues. Germline CDR1 and CDR2: MNHEY and SMNVEV (reference sequence). CDR3: CASSGSSGGPWANYGYTF. As DNA, the CDR3 is TGTGCCAGCAGCGGGTCCTCCGGGGGCCCTTGGGCTAACTATGGCTACACCTTC.

The chain carries TRBV28 and TRBJ1-5; D gene uncertain. V lost 6 bases and J 6 bases, leaving 9 bases between the germline ends. The CDR3 totals 12 residues. Germline V gives CDR1 MDHEN, CDR2 SYDVKM. The CDR3 nucleotides are TGTGCCAGCAGCAGGCCAGGTCAGCCCCAGCATTTT. This translates into CASSRPGQPQHF.

This chain uses TRBV10-3 with TRBJ1-6, with D possibly being TRBD1 (5 bases). Germline V gives CDR1 ENHRY, CDR2 SYGVKD. The CDR3 runs to 14 residues. The V end lost 10 bases, the J end lost 10 bases, and 20 bases lay between the germline ends. CDR3 DNA: TGTGCCACCCAAGGGGAGCCCCTGGGATCACCCCTCCACTTT. Translation: CATQGEPLGSPLHF.

The rearrangement joins TRBV28 to TRBJ1-5; D gene unclear. CDR1 is MDHEN and CDR2 is SYDVKM in the germline V gene. Deletions cut 2 bases from V and 5 bases from J, with 13 bases between. This CDR3 spans 15 amino acids. CDR3 sequence reads: CASSLLRQLHQPQHF. CDR3 in DNA: TGTGCCAGCAGTTTACTAAGACAACTACATCAGCCCCAGCATTTT. The variable domain in full, with the rest retrieved from reference TRBV28 and TRBJ1-5, is DVKVTQSSRYLVKRTGEKVFLECVQDMDHENMFWYRQDPGLGLRLIYFSYDVKMKEKGDIPEGYSVSREKKERFSLILESASTNQTSMYLCASSLLRQLHQPQHFGDGTRLSIL.